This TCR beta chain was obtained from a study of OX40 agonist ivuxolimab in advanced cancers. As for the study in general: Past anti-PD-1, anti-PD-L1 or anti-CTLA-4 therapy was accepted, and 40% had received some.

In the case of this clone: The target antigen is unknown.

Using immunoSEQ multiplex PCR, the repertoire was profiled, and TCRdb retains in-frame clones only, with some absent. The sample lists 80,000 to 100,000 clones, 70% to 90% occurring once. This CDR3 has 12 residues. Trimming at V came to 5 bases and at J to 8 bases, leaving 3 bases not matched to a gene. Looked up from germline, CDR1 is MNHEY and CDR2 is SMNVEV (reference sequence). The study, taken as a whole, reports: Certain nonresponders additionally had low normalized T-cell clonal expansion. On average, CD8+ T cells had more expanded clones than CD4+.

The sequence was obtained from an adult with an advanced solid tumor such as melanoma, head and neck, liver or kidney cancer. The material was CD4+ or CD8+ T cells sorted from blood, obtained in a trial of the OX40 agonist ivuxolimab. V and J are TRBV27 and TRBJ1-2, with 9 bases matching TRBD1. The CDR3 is CASSRTGVGYTF. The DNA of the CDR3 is TGTGCCAGCAGTCGGACAGGGGTCGGCTACACCTTC.